The clone carrying this T cell receptor (beta chain) has only a few counts. Study processing details: From reference gene primer amplification, estimates of nucleated cell counts were derived. TCRdb's table, derived via immunoSEQ multiplex PCR, lists solely in-frame clones and lacks some. That table gives V, J and clone size, and the DNA gave D and trimming. The table records about 470,000 clones, roughly 87% of them present only once. The data stem from a study of blood T cell repertoires in COVID-19. Background on the study: There were acute and convalescent COVID-19 samples, and they came from the United States, Italy and Spain.

Germline V gene sequence: CDR1 SQVTM, CDR2 ANQGSEA. Trimming took off 0 bases at V and 5 bases at J, with 17 bases between the two ends. CDR3 length equals 15 residues. This sequence was found in a woman aged 18-29 years who had recovered from COVID-19. Material for sequencing was PBMCs or T cells enriched from blood (not recorded which). The chain combines TRBV29-1 with TRBJ2-7; maybe TRBD1 (6 bases). The CDR3 loop reads CSVEEMGQGSDEQYF. For the CDR3, the DNA is TGCAGCGTTGAAGAAATGGGGCAGGGGAGCGACGAGCAGTACTTC.